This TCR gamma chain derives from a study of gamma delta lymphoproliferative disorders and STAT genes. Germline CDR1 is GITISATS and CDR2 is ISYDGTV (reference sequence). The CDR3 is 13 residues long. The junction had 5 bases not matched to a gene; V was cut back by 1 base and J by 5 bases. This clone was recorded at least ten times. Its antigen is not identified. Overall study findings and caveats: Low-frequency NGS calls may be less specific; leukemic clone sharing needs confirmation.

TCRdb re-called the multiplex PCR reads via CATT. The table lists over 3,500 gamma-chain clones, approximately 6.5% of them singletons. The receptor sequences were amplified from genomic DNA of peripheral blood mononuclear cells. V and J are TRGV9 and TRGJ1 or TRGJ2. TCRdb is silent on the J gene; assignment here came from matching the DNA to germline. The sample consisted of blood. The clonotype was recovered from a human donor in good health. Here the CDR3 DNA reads TGTGCCTTGTGGGAGGTCCTCCATTATAAGAAACTCTTT. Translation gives CALWEVLHYKKLF.